The 15 T cell receptor beta chains below all came from one sample that was sequenced in a study of T cell responses to AZD1222 COVID-19 vaccine. The repertoire was sequenced with immunoSEQ multiplex PCR; TCRdb's copy has only in-frame clones and lacks some. The data hold roughly 99,000 clones, with around 90% observed a single time. The starting material was peripheral blood, obtained on day 0 of AZD1222 vaccination. These receptor sequences come from an adult in good health.

The chain employs TRBV12-3 or TRBV12-4 and TRBJ2-7; the D gene could be TRBD1 or TRBD2 (5 bases each). This CDR3 has 13 amino acids. V was pared by 6 bases and J by 4 bases, with 13 bases between. In DNA form, the CDR3 reads TGTGCCAGCAGCAGAGGGGCCATTTACGAGCAGTACTTC. This translates into CASSRGAIYEQYF.

The V call is TRBV30, the J call TRBJ1-2; unclear D gene. From germline, CDR1 is GTSNPN and CDR2 SVGIG (reference sequence). V shed 1 base and J shed 2 bases, with 5 bases lying between them. This CDR3 comprises 12 residues. The CDR3 protein is CAWSGENYGYTF. The CDR3, as DNA: TGTGCCTGGAGTGGTGAGAACTATGGCTACACCTTC. The entire variable domain, with the rest obtained from reference TRBV30 and TRBJ1-2, is as follows: SQTIHQWPATLVQPVGSPLSLECTVEGTSNPNLYWYRQAAGRGLQLLFYSVGIGQISSEVPQNLSASRPQDRQFILSSKKLLLSDSGFYLCAWSGENYGYTFGSGTRLTVV.

This clone occurred once. The chain carries TRBV9 and TRBJ2-5; unclear D gene. The germline V and J ends were trimmed by 0 bases and 1 base, with 4 bases remaining between them. Per germline, CDR1 SGDLS and CDR2 YYNGEE. The CDR3 spans 13 residues. The CDR3 spells CASSVGIQETQYF. The DNA of the CDR3 is TGTGCCAGCAGCGTAGGTATCCAAGAGACCCAGTACTTC.

The chain couples TRBV2 to TRBJ1-1; D gene ambiguous. CDR1 is SNHLY and CDR2 is FYNNEI in the germline V gene. Trimming took 10 bases from V and 1 from J, leaving 13 bases between them. This CDR3 has 13 amino acids. CDR3 amino acids: CATKDTGNTEAFF. CDR3 coding DNA: TGTGCCACCAAAGACACGGGGAACACTGAAGCTTTCTTT.

The genes are TRBV25-1 and TRBJ2-7; TRBD2 matches 12 bases. CDR3 length: 16 residues. The germline V gene encodes CDR1 MGHDK and CDR2 SYGVNS. V lost 3 bases to trimming and J lost 1 base; unmatched junction nucleotides: 4. CDR3 sequence (DNA): TGTGCCAGCAGTGAGACTAGCGGGAGAGGTTCCTACGAGCAGTACTTC. Its protein is CASSETSGRGSYEQYF.

The chain combines TRBV5-1 with TRBJ2-5; TRBD1 agrees at 9 bases. V lost 1 base, J lost 5 bases, and 6 bases stayed unmatched. The CDR3 spans 15 residues. CDR1 and CDR2 (germline): SGHRS, YFSETQ. DNA for the CDR3: TGCGCCAGCAGCTTGACAGGGGGCGCCCCGGAGACCCAGTACTTC. Translated: CASSLTGGAPETQYF.

In its sample, this clone was seen a few times. The chain links TRBV12-5 to TRBJ1-2; unclear D gene. The germline V gene has CDR1 LGHNT and CDR2 FRNRAP. With 2 bases removed from V and 0 bases from J, the gap between germline ends came to 10 bases. The length of the CDR3 is 15 residues. The CDR3 DNA follows: TGTGCTAGTGGTTTGCTCAACCAGGCTAACTATGGCTACACCTTC. Its protein product is CASGLLNQANYGYTF. Drawing the rest from reference TRBV12-5 and TRBJ1-2, the complete variable domain is DARVTQTPRHKVTEMGQEVTMRCQPILGHNTVFWYRQTMMQGLELLAYFRNRAPLDDSGMPKDRFSAEMPDATLATLKIQPSEPRDSAVYFCASGLLNQANYGYTFGSGTRLTVV.

The CDR3 here is CAWSTSGSKGDEQFF. CDR3 coding DNA: TGTGCCTGGAGTACTAGCGGGAGTAAGGGTGATGAGCAGTTCTTC. V is TRBV30 and J is TRBJ2-1; 11 bases map to TRBD2. The CDR3 spans 15 residues. V was clipped by 2 bases and J by 8 bases; unmatched bases: 8. Germline-derived CDR1 and CDR2 are GTSNPN and SVGIG (reference sequence).

This chain links TRBV7-9 with TRBJ2-1, with D unclear. Looked up from germline, CDR1 is SEHNR and CDR2 is FQNEAQ (reference sequence). Trimming left V 1 base short and J 9 bases short, with 7 bases between. The CDR3 has 12 residues. CDR3: CASSLVVGEQFF. CDR3 DNA: TGTGCCAGCAGCTTAGTTGTTGGTGAGCAGTTCTTC.

This chain uses TRBV5-6 with TRBJ2-3; 7 bases fit TRBD2. Trimming cost V 5 bases and J 1 base; bases outside gene matches: 4. This CDR3 has 14 amino acids. The V gene's germline CDR1 is SGHDT and CDR2 YYEEEE. The CDR3 is CASRRGRGTDTQYF. The CDR3 DNA follows: TGTGCCAGCAGACGCGGGAGAGGCACAGATACGCAGTATTTT.

This clone was detected once. The chain links TRBV2 to TRBJ2-1; possible D gene TRBD2, 6 bases. Germline V gene sequence: CDR1 SNHLY, CDR2 FYNNEI. The length of the CDR3 is 15 residues. Between the trimmed V and J ends, which lost 7 bases and 0 bases, there was a span of 13 bases. The DNA for the CDR3 is TGTGCCAGCAAAGGGTCCGGGGGCTCCTACAATGAGCAGTTCTTC. Translated: CASKGSGGSYNEQFF.

This chain joins TRBV28 and TRBJ2-2, with D perhaps matching TRBD1 (5 bases). The CDR3 runs to 14 residues. V was shortened by 6 bases and J by 2 bases, with 10 bases between the two germline ends. CDR1 and CDR2 from the germline V gene are MDHEN and SYDVKM. In DNA, the CDR3 is TGTGCCAGCAGCCAGGGTTTTAACACCGGGGAGCTGTTTTTT. It codes for CASSQGFNTGELFF.

The rearrangement uses TRBV2 and TRBJ2-1, with TRBD2 matching over 11 bases. Trimming at V came to 11 bases and at J to 4 bases, leaving 7 bases not matched to a gene. Germline CDR1 SNHLY, CDR2 FYNNEI. The CDR3 is 14 amino acids. CDR3 amino acids: CAPRTSGLYNEQFF. Here the CDR3 DNA reads TGTGCCCCGAGGACTAGCGGGTTGTACAATGAGCAGTTCTTC.

The rearrangement joins TRBV7-3 to TRBJ2-1, with D possibly TRBD2 on 6 matching bases. The CDR3 has 14 amino acids. Germline CDR1 reads SGHTA; CDR2 reads FQGTGA. V lost 3 bases to trimming and J lost 3 bases, with 9 bases between them. The CDR3 DNA sequence: TGTGCCAGCAGCTTGGGGACTTTCTACAATGAGCAGTTCTTC. It translates to CASSLGTFYNEQFF. Complete variable domain (other parts from reference TRBV7-3 and TRBJ2-1): GAGVSQTPSNKVTEKGKYVELRCDPISGHTALYWYRQSLGQGPEFLIYFQGTGAADDSGLPNDRFFAVRPEGSVSTLKIQRTERGDSAVYLCASSLGTFYNEQFFGPGTRLTVL.

The J gene is TRBJ1-1, the V gene TRBV2; no clear D gene. Germline V gene data show CDR1 as SNHLY and CDR2 as FYNNEI. V lost 6 bases and J 0 bases, leaving 8 bases between the germline ends. The CDR3 length is 13 residues. The DNA of the CDR3 is TGTGCCAGCAGGCCAAACATGAACACTGAAGCTTTCTTT. Residues: CASRPNMNTEAFF.